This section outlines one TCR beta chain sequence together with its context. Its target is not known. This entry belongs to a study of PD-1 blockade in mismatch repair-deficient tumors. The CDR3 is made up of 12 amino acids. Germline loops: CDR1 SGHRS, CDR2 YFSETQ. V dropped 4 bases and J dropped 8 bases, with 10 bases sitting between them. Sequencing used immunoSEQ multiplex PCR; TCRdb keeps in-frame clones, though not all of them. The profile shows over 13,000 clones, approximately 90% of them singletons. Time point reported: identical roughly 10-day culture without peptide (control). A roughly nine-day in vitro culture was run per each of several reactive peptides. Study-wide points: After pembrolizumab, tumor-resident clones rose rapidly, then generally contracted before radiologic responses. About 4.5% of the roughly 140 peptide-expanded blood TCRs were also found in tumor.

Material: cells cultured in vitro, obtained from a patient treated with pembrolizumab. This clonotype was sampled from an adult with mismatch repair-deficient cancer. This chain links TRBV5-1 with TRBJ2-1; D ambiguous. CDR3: CASSNLADEQFF. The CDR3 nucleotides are TGCGCCAGCAGCAATCTGGCGGATGAGCAGTTCTTC.